This T cell receptor beta chain was obtained from a study of PD-1 blockade in classical Hodgkin lymphoma. Study-level findings and limits: Healthy donors were reported to have higher baseline TCR diversity than newly diagnosed patients.

Time point noted: cycle 4 day 1 (C4D1), after more than five weeks of nivolumab. With no exception, relapse followed autologous stem cell transplantation in all patients, and brentuximab vedotin exposure varied. The V end was cut by 2 bases, the J end by 2 bases, with 12 bases between. Germline V lookup: CDR1 SGHAT, CDR2 FQNNGV. This CDR3 region has 15 residues. Remarks on this clone: The antigen remains undetermined.

The assay was immunoSEQ multiplex PCR, and TCRdb's table has in-frame clones only and misses some. This table holds about 60,000 clones, about 90% found once. The V and J genes are TRBV11-2 and TRBJ2-5; TRBD1 might be the D (6 bases). The sample here was peripheral blood mononuclear cells (PBMCs), taken before the fourth cycle of nivolumab. This sequence originates from a human donor with classical Hodgkin lymphoma. Here the CDR3 DNA reads TGTGCCAGCAGCTTAATTTGGGGACAACAAGAGACCCAGTACTTC. This encodes CASSLIWGQQETQYF.